This TCR beta chain was captured by sequencing in a study of blood T cell repertoires in COVID-19. Clones were read by immunoSEQ multiplex PCR, and TCRdb kept only the in-frame ones, dropping some. The table lists roughly 160,000 clones, around 84% of them singletons, with around 5% in the top ten. The CDR3 contains 15 residues. V gave up 5 bases and J gave up 5 bases, with 15 bases separating them. The germline CDR1 and CDR2 sequences are LNHDA and SQIVND (reference sequence). This chain connects TRBV19 to TRBJ2-2; possible D gene TRBD2, 7 bases. The sequence derives from a woman aged 50 to 65 with COVID-19, enrolled during active disease. The source material was peripheral blood. In DNA, the CDR3 is TGTGCCAGTAGTTCCACGGGGGGCGTAACCGGGGAGCTGTTTTTT. This sequence encodes CASSSTGGVTGELFF.